This TCR beta chain is drawn from a study of T cell changes during pregnancy in multiple sclerosis. V was clipped by 2 bases and J by 0 bases, with 4 bases between them. Germline V gene lookup returns CDR1 LGHNA and CDR2 YSLEER. The CDR3 extends over 13 amino acids. Some clones are missing from TCRdb's copy, which holds only in-frame ones; the method was immunoSEQ multiplex PCR. The sample has 40,000 to 50,000 clones, 89% seen once. The sample here was CD4+ T cells from peripheral blood mononuclear cells, taken in the first trimester of pregnancy. The V call is TRBV4-3, the J call TRBJ2-5; D is ambiguous. The TCR sequence derives from a female donor with multiple sclerosis, enrolled in a pregnancy study. The CDR3, as DNA: TGCGCCAGCAGCCAAAACTACCAAGAGACCCAGTACTTC. It translates to CASSQNYQETQYF.